The T cell receptor (beta chain) under discussion was sequenced for a study of blood T cell repertoires in COVID-19. Study information: Samples of COVID-19 (acute and convalescent) were obtained from the United States, Italy and Spain. T cells, B-cell-depleted T cells, or PBMCs supplied cDNA or gDNA.

Per the authors' pipeline: Amplification of reference gene primers provided the estimated nucleated cell counts. Sequencing used immunoSEQ multiplex PCR; TCRdb keeps in-frame clones, though not all of them. That table gives V, J and clone size, and the DNA gave D and trimming. The data hold under 85,000 clones, with approximately 87% observed a single time. The V segment lost 6 bases and the J segment 11 bases; nucleotides outside the gene matches: 13. The CDR3 spans 14 residues. Germline loops: CDR1 SGHTA, CDR2 FQGNSA. The material sequenced was peripheral blood. The TCR originated in an older man in a cohort sampled during active COVID-19. The chain is built from TRBV7-2 and TRBJ2-5, with TRBD2 matching 9 bases. The CDR3 region is CASSRGRTSELQYF. As DNA, the CDR3 is TGTGCCAGCAGTCGTGGCCGGACTAGCGAGTTGCAGTACTTC.